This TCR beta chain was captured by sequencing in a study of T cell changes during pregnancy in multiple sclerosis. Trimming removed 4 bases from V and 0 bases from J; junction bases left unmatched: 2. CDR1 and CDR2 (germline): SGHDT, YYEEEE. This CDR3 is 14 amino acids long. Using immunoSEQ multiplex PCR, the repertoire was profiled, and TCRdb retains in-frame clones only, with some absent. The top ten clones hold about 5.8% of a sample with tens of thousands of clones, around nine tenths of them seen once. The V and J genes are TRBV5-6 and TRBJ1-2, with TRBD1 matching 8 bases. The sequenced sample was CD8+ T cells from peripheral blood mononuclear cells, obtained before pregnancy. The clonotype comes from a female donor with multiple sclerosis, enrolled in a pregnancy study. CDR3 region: CASSTGQANYGYTF. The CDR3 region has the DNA TGTGCCAGCAGCACGGGACAGGCTAACTATGGCTACACCTTC.